These T cell receptor beta chains were read from a single sample in a study of blood T cell repertoires in COVID-19. Assay used: immunoSEQ multiplex PCR; TCRdb lists only in-frame clones, some missing. The table includes about 61,000 clones, around 73% detected once. Sequenced sample: peripheral blood. Receptor source: a man older than 75 with active or convalescent COVID-19. Each CDR3 is given with its conserved first and last residue. Fields, in order: J gene, V gene, clone size, D gene, CDR3 DNA, CDR3 protein. The D gene is left open where the match is weak. A row's size may be missing; if present it is once, few, many or a size class.

j_call: TRBJ2-7; v_call: TRBV23-1; clone_size: NA; d_call: TRBD1; cdr3_nt: TGCGCCAGCAGTCAATTCGGGACAGGGAGCGACGAGCAGTACTTC; cdr3_aa: CASSQFGTGSDEQYF
j_call: TRBJ2-7; v_call: TRBV2; clone_size: few; d_call: NA; cdr3_nt: TGTGCCAGCAACCCACTGAGCTCCTACGAGCAGTACTTC; cdr3_aa: CASNPLSSYEQYF
j_call: TRBJ2-7; v_call: TRBV6-5; clone_size: NA; d_call: TRBD2; cdr3_nt: TGTGCCAGCAGACCGACTAGCGGAACCTACGAGCAGTACTTC; cdr3_aa: CASRPTSGTYEQYF
j_call: TRBJ1-6; v_call: TRBV18; clone_size: NA; d_call: NA; cdr3_nt: TGTGCCAGCTCACCAGGTACAGGAAGAGGTTCACCCCTCCACTTT; cdr3_aa: CASSPGTGRGSPLHF
j_call: TRBJ2-7; v_call: TRBV7-9; clone_size: few; d_call: NA; cdr3_nt: TGTGCCAGCAGCTTAGTAGCATATGCCTACGAGCAGTACTTC; cdr3_aa: CASSLVAYAYEQYF
j_call: TRBJ1-4; v_call: TRBV5-5; clone_size: many; d_call: NA; cdr3_nt: TGTGCCAGCAGCTTCCAGGGAACTAATGAAAAACTGTTTTTT; cdr3_aa: CASSFQGTNEKLFF
j_call: TRBJ1-2; v_call: TRBV5-1; clone_size: NA; d_call: NA; cdr3_nt: TGCGCCAGCAGCGAACAGGGAAGCTATGGCTACACCTTC; cdr3_aa: CASSEQGSYGYTF
j_call: TRBJ2-3; v_call: TRBV19; clone_size: NA; d_call: TRBD2; cdr3_nt: TGTGCCAGTGCGTCGGGGGGATATAATACGCAGTATTTT; cdr3_aa: CASASGGYNTQYF
j_call: TRBJ2-5; v_call: TRBV7-2; clone_size: NA; d_call: NA; cdr3_nt: TGTGCCAGCAGCCCGGGGTACCAAGAGACCCAGTACTTC; cdr3_aa: CASSPGYQETQYF
j_call: TRBJ2-1; v_call: TRBV6-5; clone_size: NA; d_call: TRBD1; cdr3_nt: TGTGCCAGCAGTTCTCCGGGACAGGGCCACAATGAGCAGTTCTTC; cdr3_aa: CASSSPGQGHNEQFF
j_call: TRBJ1-5; v_call: TRBV19; clone_size: NA; d_call: NA; cdr3_nt: TGTGCCAGTAACTTGGAGGCAGTGATCAATCAGCCCCAGCATTTT; cdr3_aa: CASNLEAVINQPQHF
j_call: TRBJ2-1; v_call: TRBV11-2; clone_size: NA; d_call: NA; cdr3_nt: TGTGCCAGCACGGAGGGAGGATACAATGAGCAGTTCTTC; cdr3_aa: CASTEGGYNEQFF
j_call: TRBJ2-1; v_call: TRBV30; clone_size: NA; d_call: TRBD2; cdr3_nt: TGTGCCTCCCAAGGACTAGCGGGACGGAATGAGCAGTTCTTC; cdr3_aa: CASQGLAGRNEQFF
j_call: TRBJ1-5; v_call: TRBV6-5; clone_size: once; d_call: NA; cdr3_nt: TGTGCCAGCACCTCGCACCATTCTATGAATCAGCCCCAGCATTTT; cdr3_aa: CASTSHHSMNQPQHF
j_call: TRBJ2-1; v_call: TRBV5-1; clone_size: NA; d_call: TRBD2; cdr3_nt: TGCGCCAGCAGCTTGGGCGGGGGGGAGAATGAGCAGTTCTTC; cdr3_aa: CASSLGGGENEQFF
j_call: TRBJ2-7; v_call: TRBV18; clone_size: NA; d_call: TRBD2; cdr3_nt: TGTGCCAGCTCAACTTATGGCGGGAGTAGCTACGAGCAGTACTTC; cdr3_aa: CASSTYGGSSYEQYF
j_call: TRBJ2-7; v_call: TRBV5-4; clone_size: NA; d_call: TRBD2; cdr3_nt: TGTGCCAGCAGCGGGACTAGCACGGGCTACGAGCAGTACTTC; cdr3_aa: CASSGTSTGYEQYF
j_call: TRBJ2-1; v_call: TRBV10-3; clone_size: NA; d_call: NA; cdr3_nt: TGTGCCCATGGACTCGCACACAATGAGCAGTTCTTC; cdr3_aa: CAHGLAHNEQFF
j_call: TRBJ2-3; v_call: TRBV6-4; clone_size: NA; d_call: TRBD1; cdr3_nt: TGTGCCAGCAGCTGGACAGGGGGCCCAGATACGCAGTATTTT; cdr3_aa: CASSWTGGPDTQYF
j_call: TRBJ1-1; v_call: TRBV24-1; clone_size: NA; d_call: TRBD1; cdr3_nt: TGTGCCACCAGTTGGCCACGACAGGGCCTCTCTGAAGCTTTCTTT; cdr3_aa: CATSWPRQGLSEAFF
j_call: TRBJ1-1; v_call: TRBV6-5; clone_size: once; d_call: NA; cdr3_nt: TGTGCCAGCAGTTTTGAGGTTAACACTGAAGCTTTCTTT; cdr3_aa: CASSFEVNTEAFF
j_call: TRBJ2-3; v_call: TRBV18; clone_size: NA; d_call: TRBD1; cdr3_nt: TGTGCCAGCTCAGCTCAGGGGGTCGGCACAGATACGCAGTATTTT; cdr3_aa: CASSAQGVGTDTQYF
j_call: TRBJ1-2; v_call: TRBV4-1; clone_size: NA; d_call: NA; cdr3_nt: TGCGCCAGCAGCCAAGTCGGGTCCTCTAACTATGGCTACACCTTC; cdr3_aa: CASSQVGSSNYGYTF
j_call: TRBJ2-2; v_call: TRBV9; clone_size: NA; d_call: NA; cdr3_nt: TGTGCCAGCAAATCATGGGGGGCGAACACCGGGGAGCTGTTTTTT; cdr3_aa: CASKSWGANTGELFF
j_call: TRBJ1-1; v_call: TRBV28; clone_size: NA; d_call: NA; cdr3_nt: TGTGCCAGCAGTTTTAGACCGACACGGAACACTGAAGCTTTCTTT; cdr3_aa: CASSFRPTRNTEAFF
j_call: TRBJ1-2; v_call: TRBV5-4; clone_size: NA; d_call: TRBD1; cdr3_nt: TGTGCCAGCAGCCCAGGGGACAGGGATACGGGCTACACCTTC; cdr3_aa: CASSPGDRDTGYTF
j_call: TRBJ2-1; v_call: TRBV7-6; clone_size: NA; d_call: TRBD2; cdr3_nt: TGTGCCAGCAGCTTAAATGGACTAGCGGGAGTCTCCTACAATGAGCAGTTCTTC; cdr3_aa: CASSLNGLAGVSYNEQFF
j_call: TRBJ2-3; v_call: TRBV18; clone_size: NA; d_call: NA; cdr3_nt: TGTGCCAGCTCACCACCCACCGGGGGAGATACGCAGTATTTT; cdr3_aa: CASSPPTGGDTQYF
j_call: TRBJ2-7; v_call: TRBV5-6; clone_size: NA; d_call: NA; cdr3_nt: TGTGCCAGCAGCTTCCTCAGGGGAATGAACCACGAGCAGTACTTC; cdr3_aa: CASSFLRGMNHEQYF
j_call: TRBJ1-5; v_call: TRBV4-1; clone_size: NA; d_call: NA; cdr3_nt: TGCGCCAGCAGCCAGGGCGACCTTAATAATCAGCCCCAGCATTTT; cdr3_aa: CASSQGDLNNQPQHF
j_call: TRBJ2-2; v_call: TRBV5-4; clone_size: NA; d_call: NA; cdr3_nt: TGTGCCAGCAGCTCACTAGGTGCCGGGGAGCTGTTTTTT; cdr3_aa: CASSSLGAGELFF
j_call: TRBJ1-5; v_call: TRBV4-2; clone_size: many; d_call: NA; cdr3_nt: TGTGCCAGCAGCCAAGAATCCGGGTTTATCGATCAGCCCCAGCATTTT; cdr3_aa: CASSQESGFIDQPQHF
j_call: TRBJ1-5; v_call: TRBV3-1/TRBV3-2; clone_size: NA; d_call: NA; cdr3_nt: TGTGCCAGCAGCCAGGGGGCTCAGCCCCAGCATTTT; cdr3_aa: CASSQGAQPQHF
j_call: TRBJ2-4; v_call: TRBV6-5; clone_size: NA; d_call: TRBD2; cdr3_nt: TGTGCCAGCAGTTACTCGGGACTAATAGCCAAAAACATTCAGTACTTC; cdr3_aa: CASSYSGLIAKNIQYF
j_call: TRBJ1-1; v_call: TRBV7-9; clone_size: few; d_call: NA; cdr3_nt: TGTGCCAGCAGCTTGAGTCAGGGCGTTTTGACTGAAGCTTTCTTT; cdr3_aa: CASSLSQGVLTEAFF
j_call: TRBJ1-1; v_call: TRBV4-1; clone_size: NA; d_call: TRBD1; cdr3_nt: TGCGCCAGCAGCCAAGATACTGGGACAGGGATACTAACCGTTGAAGCTTTCTTT; cdr3_aa: CASSQDTGTGILTVEAFF
j_call: TRBJ1-2; v_call: TRBV6-4; clone_size: NA; d_call: NA; cdr3_nt: TGTGCCAGCAGTGAGTCAGGGTCCAACTATGGCTACACCTTC; cdr3_aa: CASSESGSNYGYTF
j_call: TRBJ2-3; v_call: TRBV7-3; clone_size: few; d_call: NA; cdr3_nt: TGTGCCAGCAGCTCCGCGGTCCCCGATACGCAGTATTTT; cdr3_aa: CASSSAVPDTQYF
j_call: TRBJ1-1; v_call: TRBV5-4; clone_size: NA; d_call: NA; cdr3_nt: TGTGCCAGCAGCCCAGGACAGCTATCTTTTTACACTGAAGCTTTCTTT; cdr3_aa: CASSPGQLSFYTEAFF
j_call: TRBJ2-4; v_call: TRBV27; clone_size: NA; d_call: TRBD2; cdr3_nt: TGTGCCAGCAGTTTATCGGGGGGAGGGCTTGAAAACATTCAGTACTTC; cdr3_aa: CASSLSGGGLENIQYF
j_call: TRBJ2-1; v_call: TRBV5-4; clone_size: NA; d_call: NA; cdr3_nt: TGTGCCAGCAGCTCGGGGAGGTTAGCTGAGCAGTTCTTC; cdr3_aa: CASSSGRLAEQFF
j_call: TRBJ2-7; v_call: TRBV3-1/TRBV3-2; clone_size: few; d_call: NA; cdr3_nt: TGTGCCAGCAGCCCATCGCCGGGAGACTCCTACGAGCAGTACTTC; cdr3_aa: CASSPSPGDSYEQYF
j_call: TRBJ1-2; v_call: TRBV6-1; clone_size: NA; d_call: TRBD1; cdr3_nt: TGTGCCAGCAGTGAGGGACAGGGGGCGAGTGGCTACACCTTC; cdr3_aa: CASSEGQGASGYTF
j_call: TRBJ2-5; v_call: TRBV2; clone_size: NA; d_call: TRBD2; cdr3_nt: TGTGCCAGCAGTGGGCTAGCGGGAGCTCAAGAGACCCAGTACTTC; cdr3_aa: CASSGLAGAQETQYF
j_call: TRBJ2-1; v_call: TRBV19; clone_size: many; d_call: NA; cdr3_nt: TGTGCCAGTAGTAGAGACGGGAGCTCCTACAATGAGCAGTTCTTC; cdr3_aa: CASSRDGSSYNEQFF
j_call: TRBJ2-3; v_call: TRBV28; clone_size: NA; d_call: NA; cdr3_nt: TGTGCCAGCAGTTTTGTTGGAGGTTTCACAGATACGCAGTATTTT; cdr3_aa: CASSFVGGFTDTQYF
j_call: TRBJ1-4; v_call: TRBV14; clone_size: NA; d_call: NA; cdr3_nt: TGTGCCCCCAGGCGGGGAACGGAAGCTAATGAAAAACTGTTTTTT; cdr3_aa: CAPRRGTEANEKLFF
j_call: TRBJ2-3; v_call: TRBV7-2; clone_size: NA; d_call: TRBD2; cdr3_nt: TGTGCCAGCAGCCCCAGCCTAGCGGGAGTGGATACGCAGTATTTT; cdr3_aa: CASSPSLAGVDTQYF
j_call: TRBJ1-1; v_call: TRBV30; clone_size: NA; d_call: TRBD1; cdr3_nt: TGTGCCTGGAACCGGATGGGACAGGGGGACACTGAAGCTTTCTTT; cdr3_aa: CAWNRMGQGDTEAFF
j_call: TRBJ1-1; v_call: TRBV5-1; clone_size: NA; d_call: NA; cdr3_nt: TGCGCCAGCAGCTTGGGACAGGCCACTGAAGCTTTCTTT; cdr3_aa: CASSLGQATEAFF
j_call: TRBJ1-1; v_call: TRBV6-5; clone_size: NA; d_call: TRBD1; cdr3_nt: TGTGCCAGCAGATTAACAGGGGGCGCAGGTACTGAAGCTTTCTTT; cdr3_aa: CASRLTGGAGTEAFF
j_call: TRBJ2-4; v_call: TRBV28; clone_size: NA; d_call: TRBD2; cdr3_nt: TGTGCCAGCAGTTTAAGGCAAGCGGGAGGGTACAAAAACATTCAGTACTTC; cdr3_aa: CASSLRQAGGYKNIQYF